This paragraph reports one TCR beta chain. The antigen remains undetermined. One entry per CDR3 protein results from TCRdb running MiXCR on the 5' RACE reads. The sample includes about 580,000 distinct CDR3 sequences, roughly 17% of them seen just once. This specimen comes from a study of T cells after yellow fever vaccination. The V end was cut by 6 bases, the J end by 4 bases, with 9 bases between. The CDR3 totals 13 residues. Germline CDR1 and CDR2: MNHNS and SASEGT. Study observations and caveats: Re-detected after boosting: most primary clones, more than 95% of CD4 and about 89% of CD8.

Material: PBMCs, obtained less than 6 days after the first yellow fever vaccination. This clonotype was obtained from a man aged 18 to 30 who received the YFV17D yellow fever vaccine. The chain recombines TRBV6-1 with TRBJ1-4, with a weak D call TRBD1 (5 bases). The CDR3 DNA follows: TGTGCCAGCAGCTCTGACAGTAATGAAAAACTGTTTTTT. Residues: CASSSDSNEKLFF.